This TCR beta chain was sequenced in a study of blood T cell repertoires in COVID-19. The overall study: Collection of acute and convalescent COVID-19 samples took place in the United States, Italy and Spain. PBMCs, B-cell-depleted T cells, or T cells provided the cDNA or gDNA that made up the material.

This clone was seen only a few times. Sequencing was performed with immunoSEQ multiplex PCR; in TCRdb, only in-frame clones are kept and a portion is missing. Seen here are under 250,000 clones, 92% observed once, and the top ten hold about 0.8%. This clonotype originated in a man aged 55 to 70 with COVID-19, enrolled during active disease. Sequenced material: peripheral blood.

CDR3 sequence: CASSQRGAEKLFF. Here the CDR3 DNA reads TGTGCCAGCAGCCAACGGGGAGCCGAAAAACTGTTTTTT. This sequence joins TRBV3-1 (or the pseudogene TRBV3-2) and TRBJ1-4; D not certain. Germline CDR1 LGHDT, CDR2 YNNKEL (reference sequence). CDR3 length: 13 residues. V was cut by 2 bases and J by 8 bases, with 9 bases left in between.